A single T cell receptor (beta chain) is shown here with its context. This clonotype was detected only a few times. No antigen is known for it. Base qualities are not recorded, but no much larger clone differs from it by a single base. This specimen comes from a study of T cell repertoires in cytomegalovirus infection (dated 2019 in TCRdb). With respect to the entire study: Donor HLA type was relevant to the analysis, because carriage of CMV infection together with the matching HLA type was indicated by public TCR beta signatures.

Overall results and qualifications from the work: Carriers of CMV infection plus the relevant HLA type were discriminated by the cumulative frequency of public TCR beta family members in the study cohort and in an independent roughly 370-donor cohort. In the ex vivo response, HLA-C-restricted CMV-specific TCR beta clonotypes were dominant, and in two of eight donors the single most frequent clonotype came from this HLA-C-restricted group.

V and J are trimmed by 4 bases and 5 bases, and the gene matches miss 4 bases of the junction. The germline V gene (reference sequence) sets CDR1 to SGHNT and CDR2 to YYREEE. The CDR3 spans 14 residues, from the cysteine through the phenylalanine. The retained sequence is limited to the CDR3, 42 bases, with the frame set at the first base. The sequencer listed for this sample is Illumina HiSeq 1500. Using fastp trimming at Q25 and MiXCR clonotype assembly, TCRdb reanalyzed the public sequencing data and kept in-frame beta chains. Merged by CDR3 protein, the rows form single entries marked with the most common genes and DNA. Recorded for this sample are about 68,000 distinct CDR3 sequences; 20% to 25% of them occurred a single time. The leading ten clones occupy 79% of the sample.

The rearrangement combines TRBV5-4 with TRBJ1-3; TRBD1 fits 9 bases in the junction. What was sequenced was PBMCs, sequenced either directly or after in vitro stimulation (not recorded which). The origin of this receptor is a human donor in good health (CMV status not recorded). Some clones in this sample may be carry-over from other donors' samples. The encoded CDR3 is CASSRTGARNTIYF. The bases are TGTGCCAGCAGCCGGACAGGGGCGAGAAACACCATATATTTT.